Shown below are 27 T cell receptor beta chains from a single sample sequenced in a study of PD-L1 blockade in urothelial cancer. The time point here: peripheral blood 6 weeks after treatment start. Assay: immunoSEQ multiplex PCR; the TCRdb copy retains only in-frame clones and omits some. This sample has about 91,000 clones, with roughly 80% found just once. This specimen was PBMCs, taken around atezolizumab (anti-PD-L1) treatment. All receptors come from an older man with urothelial cancer.

This clone was observed a single time. The chain links TRBV7-3 to TRBJ2-5; 9 bases are shared with TRBD1. J gave up 4 bases and V 1 base, and 4 bases lay outside the gene matches. Germline CDR1 SGHTA, CDR2 FQGTGA. The CDR3 is 15 amino acids. The CDR3 DNA follows: TGTGCCAGCAGCTTAAACTCGGGACAGGGAGAGACCCAGTACTTC. It specifies CASSLNSGQGETQYF.

The V gene is TRBV9, the J gene TRBJ1-2, with TRBD1 identical over 7 bases. This CDR3 has 14 amino acids. Germline CDR1 SGDLS, CDR2 YYNGEE. V lost 0 bases to trimming and J lost 5 bases; unmatched junction nucleotides: 4. The CDR3 coding sequence is TGTGCCAGCAGCGTAGGGGGACAGCAGTATGGCTACACCTTC. Protein sequence: CASSVGGQQYGYTF.

This CDR3 is CASSESGLADEQYF. The CDR3 DNA is TGTGCCAGCAGTGAAAGCGGCCTAGCGGACGAGCAGTACTTC. The chain links TRBV6-1 to TRBJ2-7, with 7 positions matching TRBD2. Germline V CDR1 and CDR2: MNHNS, SASEGT. The length of the CDR3 is 14 residues. With V trimmed by 2 bases and J by 5 bases, 6 bases remained unmatched.

The genes are TRBV7-3 and TRBJ2-2, with a possible D match to TRBD1 (6 bases). Trimming took 5 bases from V and 5 from J, leaving 24 bases between them. The CDR3 is made up of 18 amino acids. Germline V gene lookup returns CDR1 SGHTA and CDR2 FQGTGA. CDR3 DNA: TGTGCCAGCAGCCCAAAGGGGGTCCCAGGGGTAAAGACCGGGGAGCTGTTTTTT. This encodes CASSPKGVPGVKTGELFF.

The rearrangement uses TRBV5-6 and TRBJ1-1, with D perhaps matching TRBD1 (6 bases). Trimming left V 0 bases short and J 8 bases short, with 11 bases between. CDR3 size: 13 residues. Germline CDR1 and CDR2: SGHDT and YYEEEE. CDR3: CASSLGGREEAFF. The CDR3 DNA reads TGTGCCAGCAGCTTGGGGGGGCGGGAGGAAGCTTTCTTT.

The chain is built from TRBV10-3 and TRBJ2-5; 10 bases agree with TRBD2. CDR1 is ENHRY and CDR2 is SYGVKD in the germline V gene. The CDR3 runs to 14 residues. V was clipped by 6 bases and J by 3 bases; unmatched bases: 4. In DNA form, the CDR3 reads TGTGCCATCAGACCTAGCGGGGGTGAAGAGACCCAGTACTTC. Translating gives CAIRPSGGEETQYF.

The J gene is TRBJ1-5, the V gene TRBV10-2, with D perhaps matching TRBD1 (5 bases). Trimming took 3 bases from V and 5 from J, leaving 11 bases between them. The V gene's germline CDR1 is WSHSY and CDR2 SAAADI. CDR3 length: 14 residues. CDR3 loop: CASSDHTGDQPQHF. In nucleotides, the CDR3 is TGCGCCAGCAGTGACCACACGGGGGATCAGCCCCAGCATTTT.

The chain couples TRBV28 to TRBJ1-2, with 10 positions matching TRBD1. The CDR3 spans 15 residues. Germline V lookup: CDR1 MDHEN, CDR2 SYDVKM. V gave up 5 bases and J gave up 7 bases; unmatched junction bases: 10. CDR3 nucleotide sequence: TGTGCCAGCAGTCCCTCGGACAGGGGGATTGGTGGCTACACCTTC. Translation gives CASSPSDRGIGGYTF.

The chain is built from TRBV5-4 and TRBJ2-3; a weak D match, TRBD2 (6 bases). The V end was cut by 3 bases, the J end by 5 bases, with 22 bases between. CDR1 SGHNT and CDR2 YYREEE come from the germline V gene (reference sequence). The CDR3 extends over 17 amino acids. CDR3 loop: CASSSGVSRGGEDTQYF. CDR3 bases: TGTGCCAGCAGCTCGGGTGTCTCGCGGGGTGGGGAAGATACGCAGTATTTT. Complete variable domain (other parts from reference TRBV5-4 and TRBJ2-3): ETGVTQSPTHLIKTRGQQVTLRCSSQSGHNTVSWYQQALGQGPQFIFQYYREEENGRGNFPPRFSGLQFPNYSSELNVNALELDDSALYLCASSSGVSRGGEDTQYFGPGTRLTVL.

The chain links TRBV18 to TRBJ2-7; D is possibly TRBD1 (5 bases). The CDR3 is 15 residues long. Germline CDR1 and CDR2: KGHSH and LQKENI. The ends were cut back, 0 bases at V and 2 bases at J, with 11 bases in the middle. The CDR3 DNA is TGTGCCAGCTCACCACCTACAGGTATTACCTACGAGCAGTACTTC. It translates to CASSPPTGITYEQYF.

The V and J genes are TRBV27 and TRBJ2-1; D gene unclear. The CDR3 loop spans 13 amino acids. The germline V gene encodes CDR1 MNHEY and CDR2 SMNVEV (reference sequence). The germline V and J ends were trimmed by 2 bases and 6 bases, with 8 bases remaining between them. DNA of the CDR3: TGTGCCAGCAGTTTAATGGGCTCCAATGAGCAGTTCTTC. Amino acids: CASSLMGSNEQFF.

V usage is TRBV5-4 and J usage is TRBJ1-4, with a possible D match to TRBD1 (6 bases). The CDR3 spans 16 residues. The germline V and J ends were trimmed by 2 bases and 3 bases, with 14 bases remaining between them. Germline V gene sequence: CDR1 SGHNT, CDR2 YYREEE (reference sequence). CDR3 DNA sequence: TGTGCCAGCAGCTTAGATGGGGGACACTCTAATGAAAAACTGTTTTTT. Amino acids: CASSLDGGHSNEKLFF.

Only a few counts were recorded for this clone. V and J are TRBV30 and TRBJ1-1, with a tentative D call TRBD1 (5 bases). The germline V gene encodes CDR1 GTSNPN and CDR2 SVGIG (reference sequence). This CDR3 contains 14 residues. V lost 0 bases and J lost 6, with 14 bases in between. The CDR3 loop is CAWSVGQGGAEAFF. The CDR3 nucleotides are TGTGCCTGGAGTGTAGGCCAGGGAGGCGCTGAAGCTTTCTTT.

This CDR3 is CASSLVSTGDNEQFF. The CDR3 DNA is TGCGCCAGCAGCTTGGTTTCCACGGGGGACAATGAGCAGTTCTTC. The chain is built from TRBV5-1 and TRBJ2-1, with D possibly matching TRBD2 (6 bases). This CDR3 has 15 amino acids. Trimming removed 0 bases at V and 5 bases at J, with 12 bases between. The germline gives CDR1 SGHRS, CDR2 YFSETQ.

This chain uses TRBV11-2 with TRBJ2-5; possibly TRBD1 for D (6 bases). The CDR3 runs 14 residues. The V gene's germline CDR1 is SGHAT and CDR2 FQNNGV. Trimming cost V 0 bases and J 7 bases, with 12 bases left between them. The CDR3 region has the DNA TGTGCCAGCAGCTTAGAGTTGGGGGCAGGGACCCAGTACTTC. Its protein is CASSLELGAGTQYF.

The chain's CDR3 is CASSESSGRALGETQYF. CDR3 DNA: TGTGCCAGCAGTGAATCTAGCGGGAGGGCCCTGGGGGAGACCCAGTACTTC. The V gene is TRBV6-1, the J gene TRBJ2-5, with 12 bases fitting TRBD2. Trimming removed 2 bases from V and 5 bases from J; junction bases left unmatched: 9. The CDR3 loop spans 17 amino acids. The germline V gene has CDR1 MNHNS and CDR2 SASEGT.

This clone has more than one count but fewer than ten. This chain joins TRBV7-9 and TRBJ2-5, with D perhaps TRBD1 (5 bases). The CDR3 consists of 14 residues. Germline values: CDR1 SEHNR, CDR2 FQNEAQ (reference sequence). Trimming left V 1 base short and J 2 bases short, with 8 bases between. CDR3 in amino acids: CASSLGQFQETQYF. The DNA of the CDR3 is TGTGCCAGCAGCTTAGGACAGTTTCAAGAGACCCAGTACTTC. Using reference TRBV7-9 and TRBJ2-5 for the parts outside the CDR3, the full variable domain is DTGVSQNPRHKITKRGQNVTFRCDPISEHNRLYWYRQTLGQGPEFLTYFQNEAQLEKSRLLSDRFSAERPKGSFSTLEIQRTEQGDSAMYLCASSLGQFQETQYFGPGTRLLVL.

This chain connects TRBV5-6 to TRBJ2-7, with 9 bases identical to TRBD1. The CDR3 has 15 residues. J lost 6 bases, V lost 4 bases, and 11 bases had no gene match. The germline V gene encodes CDR1 SGHDT and CDR2 YYEEEE. CDR3 bases: TGTGCCAGCAGCCCGCCAGGGACAGGGTTGGCCGAGCAGTACTTC. It encodes CASSPPGTGLAEQYF.

The chain employs TRBV9 and TRBJ1-4, with 8 bases matching TRBD1. This CDR3 has 17 amino acids. Germline V CDR1 and CDR2: SGDLS, YYNGEE. J lost 3 bases, V lost 3 bases, and 10 bases had no gene match. In DNA form, the CDR3 reads TGTGCCAGCAGCGCCACCCCCGGGACAGGTCCTAATGAAAAACTGTTTTTT. It translates to CASSATPGTGPNEKLFF.

The CDR3 loop is CASSRAGEGLFF. CDR3 in DNA: TGTGCCAGCAGCCGCGCTGGGGAGGGACTGTTTTTT. This sequence joins TRBV7-2 and TRBJ1-4; D unresolved. V gave up 5 bases and J gave up 13 bases, with 14 bases separating them. Germline lookup yields CDR1 SGHTA and CDR2 FQGNSA. The CDR3 sequence is 12 residues long.

The J gene is TRBJ1-2, the V gene TRBV7-9, with 7 bases identical to TRBD1. This CDR3 spans 12 amino acids. The germline CDR1 and CDR2 sequences are SEHNR and FQNEAQ (reference sequence). V shed 6 bases, J shed 4 bases, and the junction held 2 bases outside the gene matches. CDR3 protein: CASSRDSYGYTF. For the CDR3, the DNA is TGTGCCAGCAGTAGGGACAGCTATGGCTACACCTTC. Using reference TRBV7-9 and TRBJ1-2 for the parts outside the CDR3, the full variable domain is DTGVSQNPRHKITKRGQNVTFRCDPISEHNRLYWYRQTLGQGPEFLTYFQNEAQLEKSRLLSDRFSAERPKGSFSTLEIQRTEQGDSAMYLCASSRDSYGYTFGSGTRLTVV.

This rearrangement joins TRBV30 to TRBJ2-3; 12 bases fit TRBD2. After removal of 4 bases from V and 9 bases from J, the junction contained 11 bases not matched to a gene. Germline CDR1 GTSNPN, CDR2 SVGIG (reference sequence). CDR3 length equals 15 residues. The CDR3, as DNA: TGTGCCTGGACCGGGACTAGCGGGTTCGGCGGGACGCAGTATTTT. Residues: CAWTGTSGFGGTQYF.

The V call is TRBV2, the J call TRBJ2-3, with 7 bases that match TRBD2. The CDR3 spans 14 residues. Germline values: CDR1 SNHLY, CDR2 FYNNEI. With V trimmed by 8 bases and J by 2 bases, 7 bases remained unmatched. CDR3 sequence (DNA): TGTGCCAGCCTGCGGGGGAGGAACACAGATACGCAGTATTTT. It encodes CASLRGRNTDTQYF.

The V and J genes are TRBV5-8 and TRBJ1-1, with a tentative D call TRBD1 (5 bases). Trimming left V 2 bases short and J 6 bases short, with 11 bases between. The germline gives CDR1 SGHTS, CDR2 YDEGEE. This CDR3 has 13 residues. CDR3 residues: CASSFGGIAEAFF. The CDR3 bases are TGTGCCAGCAGCTTTGGGGGGATAGCTGAAGCTTTCTTT.

In its sample, this clone was seen once. The chain's CDR3 is CASSFIQETQYF. The CDR3 DNA reads TGTGCCAGCAGCTTTATCCAAGAGACCCAGTACTTC. This sequence joins TRBV6-1 and TRBJ2-5; no firm D call. The CDR3 loop spans 12 amino acids. The germline V gene has CDR1 MNHNS and CDR2 SASEGT. Trimming removed 6 bases at V and 1 base at J, with 6 bases between.

V is TRBV6-4 and J is TRBJ2-1, with TRBD2 matching over 15 bases. CDR3 length: 12 residues. Germline V gene data show CDR1 as MRHNA and CDR2 as SNTAGT. Losses at the gene ends were 10 bases for V and 9 bases for J; bases not matched to a gene: 1. CDR3 bases: TGTGCCACGGGACTAGCGGGAGGTGAGCAGTTCTTC. As protein: CATGLAGGEQFF.

J is TRBJ2-5 and V is TRBV4-2; 11 nucleotides align to TRBD2. In germline, CDR1 is LGHNA, CDR2 YNFKEQ. V lost 2 bases, J lost 11 bases, and 7 bases stayed unmatched. The CDR3 loop spans 14 amino acids. CDR3 nucleotide sequence: TGTGCCAGCAGCCAAACTAGCGGGAGTAAAGAGCAGTACTTC. It encodes CASSQTSGSKEQYF.